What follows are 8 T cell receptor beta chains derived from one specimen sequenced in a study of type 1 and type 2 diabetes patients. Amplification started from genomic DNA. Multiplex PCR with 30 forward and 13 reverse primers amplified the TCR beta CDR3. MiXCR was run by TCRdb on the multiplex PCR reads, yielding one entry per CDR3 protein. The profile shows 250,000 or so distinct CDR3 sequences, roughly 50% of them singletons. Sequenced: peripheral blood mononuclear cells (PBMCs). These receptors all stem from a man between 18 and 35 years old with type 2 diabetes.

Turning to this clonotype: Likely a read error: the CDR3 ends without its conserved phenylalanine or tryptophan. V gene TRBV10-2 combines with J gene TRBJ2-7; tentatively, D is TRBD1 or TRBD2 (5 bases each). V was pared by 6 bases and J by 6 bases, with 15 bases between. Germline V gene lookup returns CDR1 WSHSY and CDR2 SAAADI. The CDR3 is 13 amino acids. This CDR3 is CASRGVLGLEQYC. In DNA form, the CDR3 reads TGCGCCAGCAGGGGGGTGCTGGGGCTCGAGCAGTACTGC.

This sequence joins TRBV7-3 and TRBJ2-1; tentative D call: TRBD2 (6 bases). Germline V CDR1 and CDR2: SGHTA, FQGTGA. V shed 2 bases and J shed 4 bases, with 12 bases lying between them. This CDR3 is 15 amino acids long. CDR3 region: CASSLRDSPYNEQFF. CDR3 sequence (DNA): TGTGCCAGCAGCTTACGGGACTCCCCATACAATGAGCAGTTCTTC.

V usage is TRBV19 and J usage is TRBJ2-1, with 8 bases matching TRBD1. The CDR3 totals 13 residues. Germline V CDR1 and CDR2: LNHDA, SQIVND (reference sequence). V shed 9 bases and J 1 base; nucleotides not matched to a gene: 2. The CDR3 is CASTGGSYNEQFF. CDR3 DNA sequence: TGTGCCAGCACAGGGGGATCCTACAATGAGCAGTTCTTC.

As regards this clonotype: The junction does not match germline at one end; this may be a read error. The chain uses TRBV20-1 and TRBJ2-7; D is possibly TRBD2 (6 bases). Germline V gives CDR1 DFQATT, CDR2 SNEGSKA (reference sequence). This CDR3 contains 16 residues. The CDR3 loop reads CSARDRDGGNYYERYF. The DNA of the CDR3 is TGCAGTGCTAGAGATCGGGACGGAGGGAATTACTACGAGCGGTACTTC.

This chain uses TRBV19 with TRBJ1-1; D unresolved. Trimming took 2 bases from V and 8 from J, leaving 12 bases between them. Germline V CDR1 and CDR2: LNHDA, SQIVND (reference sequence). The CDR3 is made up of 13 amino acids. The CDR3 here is CASSIKTASEAFF. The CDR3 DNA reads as TGTGCCAGTAGTATAAAAACAGCGTCCGAAGCTTTCTTT. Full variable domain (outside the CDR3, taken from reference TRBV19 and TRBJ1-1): DGGITQSPKYLFRKEGQNVTLSCEQNLNHDAMYWYRQDPGQGLRLIYYSQIVNDFQKGDIAEGYSVSREKKESFPLTVTSAQKNPTAFYLCASSIKTASEAFFGQGTRLTVV.

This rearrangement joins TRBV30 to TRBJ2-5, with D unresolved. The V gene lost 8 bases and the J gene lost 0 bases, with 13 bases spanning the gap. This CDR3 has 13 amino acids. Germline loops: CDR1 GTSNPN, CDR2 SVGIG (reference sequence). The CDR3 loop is CASSGGYQETQYF. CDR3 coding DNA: TGTGCCAGTAGTGGTGGGTACCAAGAGACCCAGTACTTC.

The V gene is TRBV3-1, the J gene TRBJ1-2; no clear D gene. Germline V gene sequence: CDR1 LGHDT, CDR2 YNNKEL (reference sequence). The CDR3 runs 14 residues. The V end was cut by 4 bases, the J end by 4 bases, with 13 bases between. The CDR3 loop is CASSPDVGSYGYTF. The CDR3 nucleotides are TGTGCCAGCAGCCCGGACGTTGGGTCCTATGGCTACACCTTC.

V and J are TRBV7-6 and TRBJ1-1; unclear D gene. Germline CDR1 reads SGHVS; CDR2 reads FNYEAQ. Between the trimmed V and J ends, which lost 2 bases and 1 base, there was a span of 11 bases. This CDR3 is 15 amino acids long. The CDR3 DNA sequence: TGTGCCAGCAGCTTATACGACACTACGAACACTGAAGCTTTCTTT. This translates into CASSLYDTTNTEAFF.